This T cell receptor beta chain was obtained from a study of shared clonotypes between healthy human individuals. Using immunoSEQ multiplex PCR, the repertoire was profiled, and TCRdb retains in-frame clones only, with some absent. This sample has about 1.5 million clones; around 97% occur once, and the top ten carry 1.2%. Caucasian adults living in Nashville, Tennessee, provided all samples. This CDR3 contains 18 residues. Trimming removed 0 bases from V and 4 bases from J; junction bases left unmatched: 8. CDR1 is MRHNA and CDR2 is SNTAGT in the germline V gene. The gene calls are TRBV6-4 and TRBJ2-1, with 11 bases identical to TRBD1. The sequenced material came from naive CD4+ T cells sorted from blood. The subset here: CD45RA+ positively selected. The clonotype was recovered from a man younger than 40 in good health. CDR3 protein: CASSDSPRDRGSYNEQFF. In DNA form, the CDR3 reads TGTGCCAGCAGTGACTCCCCCCGGGACAGGGGGTCGTACAATGAGCAGTTCTTC.